One and the same sample provided the 2 T cell receptor beta chains below, sequenced in a study of identical twins. TCRdb fed the 5' RACE reads into MiXCR, producing one record per CDR3 protein. The table records some 690,000 distinct CDR3 sequences, about 20% of them present only once. This same sample was also taken into another study, of T cells expressing NK-cell markers.

Sample: PBMCs. Receptors were obtained from a woman younger than 35 in good health.

The CDR3 loop is CSARDPRPLYEQYF. The CDR3 DNA reads TGCAGTGCTAGAGATCCCAGGCCGCTATACGAGCAGTACTTC. The chain carries TRBV20-1 and TRBJ2-7; D unresolved. This CDR3 has 14 residues. Per the germline V gene, CDR1 is DFQATT and CDR2 is SNEGSKA (reference sequence). The V end was cut by 0 bases, the J end by 4 bases, with 13 bases between.

This clonotype was counted between two and nine times. This chain joins TRBV12-3 or TRBV12-4 and TRBJ2-3, with 10 bases identical to TRBD2. The V and J ends lost 5 bases and 5 bases, in that order; junction bases with no gene match: 4. The CDR3 runs 14 residues. The CDR3, as DNA: TGTGCCAGCAGTCAGAGCGGGGGGGTAGATACGCAGTATTTT. Encoded protein: CASSQSGGVDTQYF.